The 19 T cell receptor beta chains in this list originate from one sample, sequenced in a study of low-dose radiotherapy and immunotherapy resistance in tumors. Primers targeting TRAV and TRBV primed first-strand cDNA, covering alpha and beta chains. With a constant-region primer and a V-primer adapter, TCRs were subjected to 20 PCR cycles of amplification. TCRdb reprocessed the reads with MiXCR, giving one entry per CDR3 protein. The table shows 15,000 to 20,000 distinct CDR3 sequences, with about 74% occurring only once. The source is a human donor with advanced metastatic prostate, ovarian, gallbladder or colorectal cancer (not recorded which). This table probably holds off-target reads from a library built for another chain.

V usage is TRBV7-9 and J usage is TRBJ1-5; the D gene is possibly TRBD1 (5 bases). The V gene's germline CDR1 is SEHNR and CDR2 FQNEAQ (reference sequence). V dropped 1 base and J dropped 2 bases, with 12 bases sitting between them. The CDR3 spans 16 residues. CDR3 sequence: CASSLDSGVGNQPQHF. CDR3 bases: TGTGCCAGCAGCTTAGACTCGGGGGTGGGCAATCAGCCCCAGCATTTT.

V is TRBV13 and J is TRBJ2-5; 7 bases are a match to TRBD1. There are 15 residues in the CDR3. V gave up 4 bases and J gave up 5 bases; unmatched junction bases: 10. CDR1 and CDR2 (germline): PRHDT, FYEKMQ (reference sequence). CDR3 residues: CASSSKDRMGETQYF. CDR3 nucleotide sequence: TGTGCCAGCAGCTCGAAGGACAGGATGGGTGAGACCCAGTACTTC.

This clonotype has just one count. The chain joins TRBV27 to TRBJ1-4, with D possibly matching TRBD1 (5 bases). This CDR3 has 17 residues. Trimming left V 4 bases short and J 2 bases short, with 17 bases between. The V gene's germline CDR1 is MNHEY and CDR2 SMNVEV (reference sequence). CDR3 amino acids: CASSYPRGTSTNEKLFF. CDR3 nucleotides: TGTGCCAGCAGTTACCCCCGGGGGACGTCCACTAATGAAAAACTGTTTTTT.

This sequence joins TRBV5-1 and TRBJ1-1; no clear D. V dropped 0 bases and J dropped 11 bases, with 8 bases sitting between them. CDR1 SGHRS and CDR2 YFSETQ come from the germline V gene. The CDR3 has 11 amino acids. CDR3: CASSLGYMAFF. The DNA of the CDR3 is TGCGCCAGCAGCTTGGGGTATATGGCTTTCTTT.

The V call is TRBV24-1, the J call TRBJ2-7, with D possibly TRBD2 on 7 matching bases. CDR1 is KGHDR, CDR2 SFDVKD, per germline. V was shortened by 1 base and J by 6 bases, with 9 bases between the two germline ends. This CDR3 contains 13 residues. CDR3 region: CATSDFGGPEQYF. CDR3 nucleotides: TGTGCCACCAGTGATTTCGGGGGGCCCGAGCAGTACTTC.

The chain uses TRBV20-1 and TRBJ2-5, with D possibly matching TRBD1 (5 bases). Per germline, CDR1 DFQATT and CDR2 SNEGSKA (reference sequence). V lost 0 bases, J lost 5 bases, and 16 bases lay in between. This CDR3 comprises 15 residues. In DNA form, the CDR3 reads TGCAGTGCTAGAGATAGCAGGGAAGTCGGCGAGACCCAGTACTTC. Protein: CSARDSREVGETQYF.

CDR3 coding DNA: TGTGCCAGCAGTTTCGGTGCGGGGGCGGGTCAGCCCCAGCATTTT. Translated: CASSFGAGAGQPQHF. This chain links TRBV12-3 or TRBV12-4 with TRBJ1-5, with D possibly TRBD1 on 6 matching bases. The CDR3 has 15 amino acids. V was cut by 3 bases and J by 6 bases, with 15 bases left in between.

The chain combines TRBV6-6 with TRBJ2-3; 11 nucleotides align to TRBD2. The CDR3 runs 18 residues. The V and J ends lost 7 bases and 4 bases, in that order; junction bases with no gene match: 16. Germline V gene lookup returns CDR1 MNHNY and CDR2 SVGAGI (reference sequence). CDR3 sequence reads: CASTQADIAGGSADTQYF. The CDR3 bases are TGTGCCAGCACGCAGGCGGATATAGCGGGAGGGAGCGCAGATACGCAGTATTTT.

The chain links TRBV20-1 to TRBJ2-7, with a tentative D call TRBD1 (6 bases). V was trimmed by 0 bases and J by 3 bases, leaving 6 bases between them. In germline, CDR1 is DFQATT, CDR2 SNEGSKA (reference sequence). The CDR3 has 12 amino acids. The CDR3 protein is CSAREGGYEQYF. The DNA for the CDR3 is TGCAGTGCTAGAGAAGGGGGCTACGAGCAGTACTTC.

The rearrangement uses TRBV18 and TRBJ2-7; TRBD2 agrees at 7 bases. Trimming took 3 bases from V and 9 from J; bases not matched to a gene: 5. CDR3 size: 12 residues. Germline V gives CDR1 KGHSH, CDR2 LQKENI. CDR3 loop: CASSPAGESQYF. Here the CDR3 DNA reads TGTGCCAGCTCACCTGCGGGGGAATCGCAGTACTTC.

The chain joins TRBV7-2 to TRBJ2-6; a possible D gene is TRBD1 (6 bases). The V end lost 0 bases, the J end lost 2 bases, and 8 bases lay between the germline ends. This CDR3 has 16 residues. Germline loops: CDR1 SGHTA, CDR2 FQGNSA. The CDR3 region is CASSLATGTGANVLTF. In nucleotides, the CDR3 is TGTGCCAGCAGCTTAGCTACAGGGACTGGGGCCAACGTCCTGACTTTC.

This clonotype was seen just once. The V and J genes are TRBV5-1 and TRBJ1-2, with D possibly being TRBD1 (5 bases). Deletions cut 0 bases from V and 4 bases from J, with 10 bases between. CDR3 length: 14 residues. From germline, CDR1 is SGHRS and CDR2 YFSETQ. The CDR3 region is CASSLGTGVYGYTF. The CDR3 coding sequence is TGCGCCAGCAGCTTGGGAACAGGAGTCTATGGCTACACCTTC.

The chain recombines TRBV28 with TRBJ1-2; the match to TRBD1 covers 8 bases. Germline V gene sequence: CDR1 MDHEN, CDR2 SYDVKM. The CDR3 consists of 16 residues. Trimming took 1 base from V and 5 from J; bases not matched to a gene: 9. The CDR3 region has the DNA TGTGCCAGCAGTTTATCGGCAGGGGGCTTTTCGTATGGCTACACCTTC. Its translation is CASSLSAGGFSYGYTF.

This clonotype turned up a few times. The gene calls are TRBV23-1 and TRBJ1-5; D perhaps matches TRBD1 (6 bases). TRBV23-1 is filed as an ORF, its function uncertain. There are 15 residues in the CDR3. The V gene lost 4 bases and the J gene lost 0 bases, with 10 bases spanning the gap. The DNA for the CDR3 is TGCGCCAGCAGTCGGGCAGGGGATAGCAATCAGCCCCAGCATTTT. This encodes CASSRAGDSNQPQHF.

J is TRBJ2-5 and V is TRBV10-1; D not certain. Trimming removed 3 bases from V and 5 bases from J, with 13 bases in between. CDR1 and CDR2 from the germline V gene are WNHNN and SYGVQD (reference sequence). The CDR3 contains 14 residues. The CDR3 loop is CASSDGQWMETQYF. CDR3 nucleotide sequence: TGCGCCAGCAGTGACGGCCAATGGATGGAGACCCAGTACTTC.

The rearrangement joins TRBV2 to TRBJ2-2; TRBD1 aligns across 11 bases. V lost 6 bases to trimming and J lost 0 bases; unmatched junction nucleotides: 6. This CDR3 region has 17 residues. CDR1 is SNHLY, CDR2 FYNNEI, per germline. The CDR3 coding sequence is TGTGCCAGCAGCCGCTGGACAGGGGGCACGAACACCGGGGAGCTGTTTTTT. This translates into CASSRWTGGTNTGELFF.

This chain joins TRBV12-3 or TRBV12-4 and TRBJ1-3, with 9 bases aligning to TRBD1. The CDR3 is made up of 14 amino acids. V lost 5 bases to trimming and J lost 8 bases; unmatched junction nucleotides: 7. Here the CDR3 reads CASSLGTGRYTIYF. CDR3 nucleotides: TGTGCCAGCAGTCTCGGGACAGGGAGATACACCATATATTTT.

A single count supports this clonotype. V is TRBV29-1 and J is TRBJ1-1; possible D gene TRBD1, 5 bases. Germline V gene data show CDR1 as SQVTM and CDR2 as ANQGSEA. This CDR3 is 14 amino acids long. The ends were cut back, 3 bases at V and 3 bases at J, with 14 bases in the middle. CDR3 sequence: CSVDAGAGDTEAFF. The CDR3 DNA follows: TGCAGCGTTGATGCCGGGGCGGGGGACACTGAAGCTTTCTTT.

The gene calls are TRBV6-2 or TRBV6-3 and TRBJ1-2; D not resolved. Germline V gives CDR1 MNHEY, CDR2 SVGEGT. Trimming removed 0 bases from V and 7 bases from J, with 9 bases in between. This CDR3 has 13 amino acids. The CDR3 DNA sequence: TGTGCCAGCAGTTACTCCCCAGATCGTGGCTACACCTTC. Protein: CASSYSPDRGYTF.